A single sample gave rise to the 4 T cell receptor beta chains below, sequenced in a study of T-cell memory formation after mild COVID-19. TCRdb passed the 5' RACE reads through MiXCR, listing each CDR3 protein once. The data show about 29,000 distinct CDR3 sequences, roughly 12% seen once. Source material: PBMCs or a T cell subset sorted from them (not recorded which). These receptors originate from an adult woman who had mild COVID-19 (a few samples of this study predate the infection). Cell type and time point are not known.

This clonotype was seen ten or more times. The chain carries TRBV6-5 and TRBJ2-5; 10 bases fit TRBD2. This CDR3 has 15 residues. Trimming cost V 5 bases and J 5 bases; bases outside gene matches: 8. CDR1 MNHEY and CDR2 SVGAGI come from the germline V gene. The CDR3 coding sequence is TGTGCCAGCAGTCCTTCTCCGGGACTAGCGGAGACCCAGTACTTC. Its translation: CASSPSPGLAETQYF.

By proportion, this clonotype is medium-sized. The V call is TRBV29-1, the J call TRBJ2-5; no clear D. CDR1 SQVTM and CDR2 ANQGSEA come from the germline V gene. The length of the CDR3 is 11 residues. The germline V and J ends were trimmed by 2 bases and 4 bases, with 5 bases remaining between them. The CDR3 coding sequence is TGCAGCGTTGAATCCTTAGAGACCCAGTACTTC. Amino acid sequence: CSVESLETQYF.

This clonotype was detected many times. The chain employs TRBV11-1 and TRBJ1-2; TRBD1 agrees at 9 bases. The CDR3 contains 14 residues. J was trimmed by 3 bases and V by 6 bases; bases with no gene match: 5. Germline V gene data show CDR1 as SGHAT and CDR2 as FQDESV (reference sequence). The CDR3 loop is CASSWTGDYYGYTF. The CDR3 nucleotides read TGTGCCAGCAGTTGGACAGGGGACTACTATGGCTACACCTTC.

This clonotype is a singleton in its sample. The J gene is TRBJ2-5, the V gene TRBV29-1; D gene ambiguous. The CDR3 consists of 10 residues. In germline, CDR1 is SQVTM, CDR2 ANQGSEA. V lost 7 bases and J 5 bases, leaving 8 bases between the germline ends. As DNA, the CDR3 is TGCAGCGGGGTTAGTGAGACCCAGTACTTC. It is translated as CSGVSETQYF.